The 18 T cell receptor beta chains below all came from one sample that was sequenced in a study of blood T cell repertoires in COVID-19. Only in-frame clones appear in the TCRdb table, and some are missing; sequencing was by immunoSEQ multiplex PCR. Among about 430,000 clones listed, approximately 90% were seen once. The sequencing sample was made of PBMCs or T cells enriched from blood (not recorded which). The receptors stem from a woman under 30 who had been exposed to COVID-19.

The chain carries TRBV21-1 and TRBJ2-3; the table assigns TRBD2, which was not confirmed against the DNA. TRBV21-1 is given as a pseudogene. CDR3 length: 17 amino acids. The CDR3 loop is CASSKESAGGGWDTQYF. The CDR3 DNA follows: TGTGCCAGCAGCAAAGAAAGCGCGGGAGGTGGTTGGGATACGCAGTATTTT.

This sequence joins TRBV6-5 and TRBJ1-4, with D tentatively TRBD1 (5 bases). V shed 5 bases and J shed 2 bases, with 12 bases lying between them. Germline values: CDR1 MNHEY, CDR2 SVGAGI. The length of the CDR3 is 15 residues. The CDR3 sequence is CASSHTGGTNEKLFF. The CDR3 DNA sequence: TGTGCCAGCAGTCACACGGGGGGGACTAATGAAAAACTGTTTTTT.

The chain employs TRBV9 and TRBJ1-6; no clear D gene. CDR1 is SGDLS, CDR2 YYNGEE, per germline. The V end was cut by 2 bases, the J end by 7 bases, with 10 bases between. The CDR3 is made up of 14 amino acids. Here the CDR3 DNA reads TGTGCCAGCAGCGTTTCTCTACCCAATTCACCCCTCCACTTT. Translation gives CASSVSLPNSPLHF. Full variable domain (missing parts from reference TRBV9 and TRBJ1-6): DSGVTQTPKHLITATGQRVTLRCSPRSGDLSVYWYQQSLDQGLQFLIQYYNGEERAKGNILERFSAQQFPDLHSELNLSSLELGDSALYFCASSVSLPNSPLHFGNGTRLTVT.

The chain is built from TRBV5-6 and TRBJ2-7; the D gene is possibly TRBD2 (6 bases). Germline V gene lookup returns CDR1 SGHDT and CDR2 YYEEEE. This CDR3 spans 14 amino acids. Trimming pared 3 bases from V and 3 bases from J, leaving 13 bases between. The CDR3 bases are TGTGCCAGCAGCTCGCGGGACGGCTTCTACGAGCAGTACTTC. This encodes CASSSRDGFYEQYF.

The V gene is TRBV2, the J gene TRBJ2-7; maybe TRBD1 (6 bases). V was clipped by 5 bases and J by 1 base, with 12 bases between them. The CDR3 extends over 14 amino acids. Germline V gene sequence: CDR1 SNHLY, CDR2 FYNNEI. The CDR3 region has the DNA TGTGCCAGCAGTTTCTGGACAGTGTCCTACGAGCAGTACTTC. Translating gives CASSFWTVSYEQYF. The entire variable domain, with the rest obtained from reference TRBV2 and TRBJ2-7, is as follows: EPEVTQTPSHQVTQMGQEVILRCVPISNHLYFYWYRQILGQKVEFLVSFYNNEISEKSEIFDDQFSVERPDGSNFTLKIRSTKLEDSAMYFCASSFWTVSYEQYFGPGTRLTVT.

This clone was seen only a few times. The V call is TRBV5-1, the J call TRBJ2-5; D might be TRBD1 (6 bases). The ends were cut back, 0 bases at V and 5 bases at J, with 14 bases in the middle. Germline lookup yields CDR1 SGHRS and CDR2 YFSETQ. This CDR3 has 15 amino acids. The CDR3, as DNA: TGCGCCAGCAGCTTGGCCCAGGGGAGCGAGGAGACCCAGTACTTC. Translating gives CASSLAQGSEETQYF.

This clone appeared a few times. V and J are TRBV18 and TRBJ2-1; TRBD2 agrees at 8 bases. Germline CDR1 and CDR2: KGHSH and LQKENI. CDR3 size: 13 residues. V shed 3 bases and J 9 bases; nucleotides not matched to a gene: 4. This CDR3 reads CASSPGLEVEQFF. DNA of the CDR3: TGTGCCAGCTCACCGGGACTAGAGGTTGAGCAGTTCTTC.

The chain has TRBV7-9 and TRBJ1-2; D is unresolved. The CDR3 extends over 15 amino acids. CDR1 and CDR2 (germline): SEHNR, FQNEAQ (reference sequence). Trimming removed 7 bases from V and 5 bases from J, with 20 bases in between. In DNA form, the CDR3 reads TGTGCCAGCACGACCTCCGACCGAAGACTTTATGGCTACACCTTC. Translating gives CASTTSDRRLYGYTF. The complete variable domain, with remaining parts taken from reference TRBV7-9 and TRBJ1-2, reads DTGVSQNPRHKITKRGQNVTFRCDPISEHNRLYWYRQTLGQGPEFLTYFQNEAQLEKSRLLSDRFSAERPKGSFSTLEIQRTEQGDSAMYLCASTTSDRRLYGYTFGSGTRLTVV.

The chain combines TRBV6-4 with TRBJ2-1; D gene unclear. The CDR3 is made up of 15 amino acids. Germline V CDR1 and CDR2: MRHNA, SNTAGT. V was cut by 6 bases and J by 1 base, with 13 bases left in between. The CDR3 nucleotides read TGTGCCAGCAGCCTCGACTTATCATCCTACAATGAGCAGTTCTTC. Protein: CASSLDLSSYNEQFF.

This clone showed up just once. The chain carries TRBV19 and TRBJ1-5; 7 bases are a match to TRBD1. Germline V gene sequence: CDR1 LNHDA, CDR2 SQIVND (reference sequence). The ends lost 10 bases at V and 3 bases at J; junction bases unmatched: 9. The CDR3 has 14 amino acids. DNA of the CDR3: TGTGCCACACGCGCCGGGACAGACAATCAGCCCCAGCATTTT. It encodes CATRAGTDNQPQHF.

Only one count was recorded for this clone. The chain has TRBV19 and TRBJ1-2, with 8 bases identical to TRBD1. Germline V gene data show CDR1 as LNHDA and CDR2 as SQIVND (reference sequence). The CDR3 has 14 amino acids. After removal of 1 base from V and 6 bases from J, the junction contained 4 bases not matched to a gene. The CDR3, as DNA: TGTGCCAGTAGTATAGCGGACAGGGCCGATGGCTACACCTTC. It specifies CASSIADRADGYTF.

The chain has TRBV28 and TRBJ1-1, with D maybe TRBD1 (6 bases). Germline loops: CDR1 MDHEN, CDR2 SYDVKM. This CDR3 has 15 amino acids. The V and J ends lost 2 bases and 2 bases respectively, with 12 bases between them. The CDR3 nucleotides read TGTGCCAGCAGTTTAGGCCCACAGGGAAACACTGAAGCTTTCTTT. This encodes CASSLGPQGNTEAFF.

V is TRBV6-1 and J is TRBJ1-5; D is unresolved. The CDR3 contains 16 residues. The V gene lost 2 bases and the J gene lost 7 bases, with 18 bases spanning the gap. The germline gives CDR1 MNHNS, CDR2 SASEGT. CDR3 in amino acids: CASSERTPLEAQPQHF. The DNA of the CDR3 is TGTGCCAGCAGTGAAAGGACCCCCCTGGAGGCCCAGCCCCAGCATTTT.

V and J are TRBV6-5 and TRBJ2-1; TRBD1 matches 9 bases. Losses at the gene ends were 6 bases for V and 4 bases for J; bases not matched to a gene: 1. CDR1 is MNHEY, CDR2 SVGAGI, per germline. The CDR3 runs 13 residues. The chain's CDR3 is CASRGQGYNEQFF. The CDR3 bases are TGTGCCAGCAGGGGACAGGGTTACAATGAGCAGTTCTTC.

The CDR3 DNA reads as TGTGCCAGCAGTTTCAGTCGCTCTGGAAACACCATATATTTT. Residues: CASSFSRSGNTIYF. This sequence joins TRBV28 and TRBJ1-3; D ambiguous. This CDR3 is built from 14 residues. Trimming stripped 3 bases from V and 0 bases from J, with 6 bases between. Germline V gene sequence: CDR1 MDHEN, CDR2 SYDVKM. The full variable domain, its missing parts supplied by reference TRBV28 and TRBJ1-3, is DVKVTQSSRYLVKRTGEKVFLECVQDMDHENMFWYRQDPGLGLRLIYFSYDVKMKEKGDIPEGYSVSREKKERFSLILESASTNQTSMYLCASSFSRSGNTIYFGEGSWLTVV.

The V and J genes are TRBV15 and TRBJ1-5; D perhaps matches TRBD1 (5 bases). The CDR3 has 15 residues. Trimming stripped 3 bases from V and 6 bases from J, with 15 bases between. The V gene's germline CDR1 is LNHNV and CDR2 YYDKDF (reference sequence). In DNA form, the CDR3 reads TGTGCCACCAGCAGGGGGCGGGCGGAGGGTCAGCCCCAGCATTTT. This sequence encodes CATSRGRAEGQPQHF.

V gene TRBV5-1 combines with J gene TRBJ2-2; 8 nucleotides agree with TRBD2. Per the germline V gene, CDR1 is SGHRS and CDR2 is YFSETQ. The CDR3 sequence is 14 residues long. With V trimmed by 3 bases and J by 7 bases, 5 bases remained unmatched. Written as DNA, the CDR3 is TGCGCCAGCAGCTGGGGACTAGTAATCGGGGAGCTGTTTTTT. Protein: CASSWGLVIGELFF.

CDR3 coding DNA: TGTGCCAGCAGTGATGTGGGGACAGGGTTTTTGGGCAATCAGCCCCAGCATTTT. Translated, it gives CASSDVGTGFLGNQPQHF. The chain carries TRBV2 and TRBJ1-5, with TRBD1 matching 9 bases. CDR3 length: 18 residues. Germline CDR1 SNHLY, CDR2 FYNNEI. V lost 3 bases, J lost 2 bases, and 11 bases stayed unmatched.